Listed below are T cell receptor beta chains from one sample, sequenced in a study of response to subunit inactivated influenza vaccine. TCRdb passed the RT-PCR reads through MiXCR, listing each CDR3 protein once. The table lists about 240,000 distinct CDR3 sequences, more than 9% of them singletons, with about 7.8% in the top ten. The sample was non-naive T cells sorted from PBMCs, taken less than 15 days before vaccination. These receptors all come from a man aged 45 to 65 who received an inactivated influenza vaccine. Each CDR3 is given with its conserved first and last residue. D genes are given only for firm matches. Clone size is not always given. Where it is, it says once, few, many or a class for expanded clones.

j_gene: TRBJ2-5
abundance: NA
d_gene: NA
v_gene: TRBV27
CDR3aa: CASSFRSGRRETQYF
CDR3nt: TGTGCCAGCAGTTTTCGGTCTGGGCGTCGAGAGACCCAGTACTTC

j_gene: TRBJ2-5
abundance: NA
d_gene: NA
v_gene: TRBV5-1
CDR3aa: CASSLGSRRPRVETQYF
CDR3nt: TGCGCCAGCAGCTTGGGGTCACGGAGGCCCCGGGTAGAGACCCAGTACTTC

j_gene: TRBJ2-1
abundance: NA
d_gene: TRBD1
v_gene: TRBV9
CDR3aa: CASSQQGQPYNEQFF
CDR3nt: TGTGCCAGCAGCCAGCAGGGACAGCCCTACAATGAGCAGTTCTTC

j_gene: TRBJ2-7
abundance: NA
d_gene: TRBD1
v_gene: TRBV29-1
CDR3aa: CSAEGQGPYEQYF
CDR3nt: TGCAGCGCAGAGGGACAGGGCCCCTACGAGCAGTACTTC

j_gene: TRBJ2-7
abundance: NA
d_gene: TRBD1
v_gene: TRBV12-3/TRBV12-4
CDR3aa: CASSFLTGGSEQYF
CDR3nt: TGTGCCAGCAGTTTTTTGACAGGGGGTTCCGAGCAGTACTTC

j_gene: TRBJ2-1
abundance: many
d_gene: TRBD1
v_gene: TRBV4-1
CDR3aa: CASSRDRAKVNEQFF
CDR3nt: TGCGCCAGCAGCCGGGACAGGGCCAAGGTCAATGAGCAGTTCTTC

j_gene: TRBJ2-1
abundance: many
d_gene: TRBD2
v_gene: TRBV10-3
CDR3aa: CAIRSDSGGARNEQFF
CDR3nt: TGTGCCATCAGATCCGATAGCGGGGGGGCTCGGAATGAGCAGTTCTTC

j_gene: TRBJ2-7
abundance: NA
d_gene: TRBD1
v_gene: TRBV12-3/TRBV12-4
CDR3aa: CASSLGTGFTYEQYF
CDR3nt: TGTGCCAGCAGTTTAGGGACAGGGTTCACCTACGAGCAGTACTTC

j_gene: TRBJ2-4
abundance: many
d_gene: TRBD2
v_gene: TRBV6-2/TRBV6-3
CDR3aa: CASSYPSRELNGIQYF
CDR3nt: TGTGCCAGCAGTTACCCATCGCGGGAGCTTAACGGCATTCAGTACTTC

j_gene: TRBJ2-2
abundance: NA
d_gene: TRBD2
v_gene: TRBV9
CDR3aa: CASSASGRVGGELFF
CDR3nt: TGTGCCAGCAGTGCTAGCGGGAGGGTTGGTGGGGAGCTGTTTTTT

j_gene: TRBJ1-2
abundance: few
d_gene: TRBD1
v_gene: TRBV5-1
CDR3aa: CASSPPGQGNGYTF
CDR3nt: TGCGCCAGCAGCCCGCCGGGACAGGGGAATGGCTACACCTTC

j_gene: TRBJ2-5
abundance: NA
d_gene: TRBD2
v_gene: TRBV5-4
CDR3aa: CASTQREGRGETQYF
CDR3nt: TGTGCCAGCACCCAACGGGAGGGCCGAGGAGAGACCCAGTACTTC

j_gene: TRBJ2-4
abundance: many
d_gene: TRBD2
v_gene: TRBV12-3/TRBV12-4
CDR3aa: CASSLGGFQNIQYF
CDR3nt: TGTGCCAGCAGTTTGGGGGGGTTCCAAAACATTCAGTACTTC

j_gene: TRBJ2-7
abundance: few
d_gene: TRBD1
v_gene: TRBV25-1
CDR3aa: CASSLTGTVYEQYF
CDR3nt: TGTGCCAGCAGTTTGACAGGGACAGTCTACGAGCAGTACTTC

j_gene: TRBJ2-3
abundance: few
d_gene: TRBD2
v_gene: TRBV28
CDR3aa: CASSSLLAGEADTQYF
CDR3nt: TGTGCCAGCAGTTCCCTACTAGCGGGAGAAGCAGATACGCAGTATTTT

j_gene: TRBJ2-7
abundance: NA
d_gene: NA
v_gene: TRBV20-1
CDR3aa: CSAREPGVSYEQYF
CDR3nt: TGCAGTGCTAGAGAGCCGGGAGTGAGTTACGAGCAGTACTTC

j_gene: TRBJ2-6
abundance: few
d_gene: NA
v_gene: TRBV6-1
CDR3aa: CASGQILDSGANVLTF
CDR3nt: TGTGCCAGCGGACAGATACTCGACTCTGGGGCCAACGTCCTGACTTTC

j_gene: TRBJ2-2
abundance: many
d_gene: NA
v_gene: TRBV5-1
CDR3aa: CASSLAGARTGELFF
CDR3nt: TGCGCCAGCAGCTTAGCCGGGGCCCGCACCGGGGAGCTGTTTTTT

j_gene: TRBJ1-3
abundance: NA
d_gene: TRBD1
v_gene: TRBV28
CDR3aa: CASSLSDRVSGNTIYF
CDR3nt: TGTGCCAGCAGTTTATCGGACAGGGTTTCTGGAAACACCATATATTTT

j_gene: TRBJ2-5
abundance: many
d_gene: NA
v_gene: TRBV9
CDR3aa: CASSVEGNLYQETQYF
CDR3nt: TGTGCCAGCAGCGTAGAGGGAAACCTATACCAAGAGACCCAGTACTTC

j_gene: TRBJ1-6
abundance: few
d_gene: NA
v_gene: TRBV27
CDR3aa: CASSLAAGIDSPLHF
CDR3nt: TGTGCCAGCAGTTTAGCCGCAGGGATTGATTCACCCCTCCACTTT

j_gene: TRBJ2-7
abundance: few
d_gene: TRBD1
v_gene: TRBV4-2
CDR3aa: CASSQGTGGGYEQYF
CDR3nt: TGTGCCAGCAGCCAAGGGACAGGGGGCGGGTACGAGCAGTACTTC

j_gene: TRBJ2-7
abundance: many
d_gene: TRBD2
v_gene: TRBV5-1
CDR3aa: CASSAGEAYEQYF
CDR3nt: TGCGCCAGCTCAGCGGGAGAAGCCTACGAGCAGTACTTC

j_gene: TRBJ1-3
abundance: NA
d_gene: NA
v_gene: TRBV25-1
CDR3aa: CASSSRATLGNTIYF
CDR3nt: TGTGCCAGCAGTTCCAGGGCCACTCTTGGCAACACCATATATTTT

j_gene: TRBJ1-1
abundance: NA
d_gene: NA
v_gene: TRBV19
CDR3aa: CASSTRRNTEAFF
CDR3nt: TGTGCCAGTAGTACAAGGAGGAACACTGAAGCTTTCTTT

j_gene: TRBJ2-7
abundance: NA
d_gene: NA
v_gene: TRBV10-1
CDR3aa: CASSESYGSEQYF
CDR3nt: TGCGCCAGCAGTGAGTCCTACGGAAGCGAGCAGTACTTC

j_gene: TRBJ2-7
abundance: NA
d_gene: NA
v_gene: TRBV28
CDR3aa: CATETGAASYEQYF
CDR3nt: TGTGCCACGGAGACCGGGGCCGCGTCTTACGAGCAGTACTTC

j_gene: TRBJ2-7
abundance: NA
d_gene: NA
v_gene: TRBV6-1
CDR3aa: CASFPGVIDRYSYEQYF
CDR3nt: TGTGCCAGCTTCCCGGGGGTAATAGACAGATACTCCTACGAGCAGTACTTC

j_gene: TRBJ2-7
abundance: NA
d_gene: TRBD1
v_gene: TRBV11-2
CDR3aa: CASSRTGVLAPIPYEQYF
CDR3nt: TGTGCCAGCAGCCGAACAGGGGTTCTGGCACCTATCCCCTACGAGCAGTACTTC

j_gene: TRBJ2-6
abundance: NA
d_gene: TRBD2
v_gene: TRBV2
CDR3aa: CASISTVLAGEPSSGANVLTF
CDR3nt: TGTGCCAGCATTTCCACAGTCCTAGCGGGAGAACCTTCCTCTGGGGCCAACGTCCTGACTTTC

j_gene: TRBJ1-2
abundance: NA
d_gene: NA
v_gene: TRBV6-1
CDR3aa: CASSKRGYTF
CDR3nt: TGTGCCAGCAGCAAGCGCGGCTACACCTTC

j_gene: TRBJ1-4
abundance: once
d_gene: TRBD1
v_gene: TRBV7-2
CDR3aa: CASSTPTGTGEKLFF
CDR3nt: TGTGCCAGCAGCACCCCGACAGGGACGGGTGAAAAACTGTTTTTT

j_gene: TRBJ2-7
abundance: few
d_gene: TRBD1
v_gene: TRBV6-2/TRBV6-3
CDR3aa: CASSYNRGYEQYF
CDR3nt: TGTGCCAGCAGTTACAACAGGGGGTACGAGCAGTACTTC

j_gene: TRBJ2-1
abundance: few
d_gene: NA
v_gene: TRBV7-9
CDR3aa: CASRLGTTEDEQFF
CDR3nt: TGTGCCAGCAGGTTAGGTACAACCGAGGATGAGCAGTTCTTC

j_gene: TRBJ1-4
abundance: NA
d_gene: NA
v_gene: TRBV6-6
CDR3aa: CASSVSEANEKLFF
CDR3nt: TGTGCCAGCAGTGTCTCGGAGGCTAATGAAAAACTGTTTTTT

j_gene: TRBJ2-7
abundance: NA
d_gene: TRBD1
v_gene: TRBV28
CDR3aa: CASRPKTGKVYEQYF
CDR3nt: TGTGCCAGCAGGCCAAAGACAGGGAAGGTGTACGAGCAGTACTTC

j_gene: TRBJ2-1
abundance: few
d_gene: NA
v_gene: TRBV5-1
CDR3aa: CASSASYAGEQFF
CDR3nt: TGCGCCAGCAGCGCGTCCTATGCTGGGGAGCAGTTCTTC

j_gene: TRBJ2-5
abundance: few
d_gene: TRBD1
v_gene: TRBV12-3/TRBV12-4
CDR3aa: CASSLRTGAQETQYF
CDR3nt: TGTGCCAGCAGCCTACGGACAGGGGCCCAAGAGACCCAGTACTTC

j_gene: TRBJ1-1
abundance: few
d_gene: NA
v_gene: TRBV2
CDR3aa: CASSAAPGTRDTEAFF
CDR3nt: TGTGCCAGCAGTGCCGCTCCCGGGACGAGGGACACTGAAGCTTTCTTT

j_gene: TRBJ1-2
abundance: NA
d_gene: NA
v_gene: TRBV7-2
CDR3aa: CASSLRANYGYTF
CDR3nt: TGTGCCAGCAGCTTAAGGGCTAACTATGGCTACACCTTC

j_gene: TRBJ2-3
abundance: many
d_gene: NA
v_gene: TRBV4-3
CDR3aa: CASSQRGTPTDTQYF
CDR3nt: TGCGCCAGCAGCCAAAGAGGAACCCCCACAGATACGCAGTATTTT

j_gene: TRBJ1-3
abundance: NA
d_gene: NA
v_gene: TRBV12-3/TRBV12-4
CDR3aa: CASSSWTQASGNTIYF
CDR3nt: TGTGCCAGCAGTTCTTGGACACAGGCCTCTGGAAACACCATATATTTT

j_gene: TRBJ2-5
abundance: NA
d_gene: NA
v_gene: TRBV30
CDR3aa: CAWSRQGETQYF
CDR3nt: TGTGCCTGGAGTCGCCAGGGAGAGACCCAGTACTTC